The clone carrying this T cell receptor (beta chain) was detected only a few times. Its antigen remains unidentified. This entry comes from a study of human T cells and chemical hapten exposure. As for the study in general: All through the approximately 25-week study, the scalp of each patient received diphenylcyclopropenone doses weekly.

The CDR3 consists of 13 residues. V dropped 8 bases and J dropped 1 base, with 9 bases sitting between them. As the library was built, unique molecular identifiers were attached to individual cDNA molecules. TCRdb called the RACE reads again in MiXCR, with one record for every CDR3 protein. Among approximately 84,000 distinct CDR3 sequences listed, under 14% were seen once. Time point in this sample: patch test 2, 6 weeks after DPC sensitization. Treatment of the sample: therapeutic diphenylcyclopropenone sensitization with weekly scalp DPC. Study-wide results and caveats: Expanded TCRs formed significantly more large CDR3 similarity clusters than controls.

The material sequenced was whole blood, taken in connection with sensitization to the hapten diphenylcyclopropenone (DPC). The V call is TRBV12-3 or TRBV12-4, the J call TRBJ2-1; D unclear. The receptor's source is a man aged 18 to 30 with alopecia areata. Some clones in this sample may be carry-over from other donors' samples. CDR3: CASLDGSYNEQFF. CDR3 coding DNA: TGTGCCAGCCTCGACGGTTCCTACAATGAGCAGTTCTTC.